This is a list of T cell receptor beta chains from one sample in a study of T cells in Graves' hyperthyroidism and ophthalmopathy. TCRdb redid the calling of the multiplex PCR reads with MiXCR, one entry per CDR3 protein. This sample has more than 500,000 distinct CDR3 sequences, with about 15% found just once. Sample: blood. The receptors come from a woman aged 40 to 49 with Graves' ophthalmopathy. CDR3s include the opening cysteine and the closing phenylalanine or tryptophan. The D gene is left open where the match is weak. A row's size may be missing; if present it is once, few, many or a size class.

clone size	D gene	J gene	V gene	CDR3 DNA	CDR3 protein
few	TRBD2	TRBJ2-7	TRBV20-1	TGCAGTGCTAGTTCCGGGACTAAGAACTACGAGCAGTACTTC	CSASSGTKNYEQYF
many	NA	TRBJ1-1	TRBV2	TGTGCCAGCACTAGAGACGAAGGTCGCATGGCTTTCTTT	CASTRDEGRMAFF
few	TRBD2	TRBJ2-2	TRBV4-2	TGTGCCAGCAGCCTGACGCGGGGGAGTGCCGGGGAGCTGTTTTTT	CASSLTRGSAGELFF
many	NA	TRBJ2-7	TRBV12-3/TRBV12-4	TGTGCCAGCAGTTTACAGGGACGAACCTACGAGCAGTACTTC	CASSLQGRTYEQYF
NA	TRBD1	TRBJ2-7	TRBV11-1	TGTGCCAGCAGCCACGGGACAGGGGGAGAACTACGGTACGAGCAGTACTTC	CASSHGTGGELRYEQYF
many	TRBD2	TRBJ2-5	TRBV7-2	TGTGCCAGCAGCTCCCACTCCGGGAGGGCCCCGGAGACCCAGTACTTC	CASSSHSGRAPETQYF
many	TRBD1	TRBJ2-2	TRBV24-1	TGTGCCACCCATCCGGGACAGGGTACCGGGGAGCTGTTTTTT	CATHPGQGTGELFF
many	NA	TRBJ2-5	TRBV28	TGTGCCAGCAGTTTAGCGGTCGATGGCGAAGAGACCCAGTACTTC	CASSLAVDGEETQYF
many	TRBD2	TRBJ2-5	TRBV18	TGTGCCAGCGCGCGGACTAGCAAAGAGACCCAGTACTTC	CASARTSKETQYF
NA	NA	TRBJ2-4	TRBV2	TGTGCCAGCAGTGAAACGGGAGCCAAAAACATTCAGTACTTC	CASSETGAKNIQYF
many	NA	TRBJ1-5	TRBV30	TGTGCCTGGAGTGTCGGCAGGGGACAACAGCCCCAGCATTTT	CAWSVGRGQQPQHF
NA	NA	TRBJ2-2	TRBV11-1	TGTGCCAGCAGCTTAGCTCGGGGGATTAACACCGGGGAGCTGTTTTTT	CASSLARGINTGELFF
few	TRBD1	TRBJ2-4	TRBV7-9	TGTGCCAGCATGGACAACAGGGGGTTCAACATTCAGTACTTC	CASMDNRGFNIQYF
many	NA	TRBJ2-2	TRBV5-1	TGCGCCAGCGAAGGGGCCAACACCGGGGAGCTGTTTTTT	CASEGANTGELFF
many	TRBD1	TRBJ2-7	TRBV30	TGTGCCTGGATGGCAGGGGGTAACGAGCAGTACTTC	CAWMAGGNEQYF
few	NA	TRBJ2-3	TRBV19	TGTGCCAGTAGATCTGGGGATACGCAGTATTTT	CASRSGDTQYF
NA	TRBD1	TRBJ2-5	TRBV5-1	TGCGCCAGCTCGAGGGGGCTTTGGTCTTCGCAAGAGACCCAGTACTTC	CASSRGLWSSQETQYF
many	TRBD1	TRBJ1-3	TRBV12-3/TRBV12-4	TGTGCCAGCAGTTCCGACAGGGAGGCTGGAAACACCATATATTTT	CASSSDREAGNTIYF
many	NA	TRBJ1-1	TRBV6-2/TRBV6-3	TGTGCCAGCAGTTACGGCGGGCTATTCCCCCCGGGGGCTTTCTTT	CASSYGGLFPPGAFF
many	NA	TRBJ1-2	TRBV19	TGTGCCAGTAGTACCCGGGACATCAACTATGGCTACACCTTC	CASSTRDINYGYTF
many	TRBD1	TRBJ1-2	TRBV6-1	TGTGCCTCACAACCCGGGACAGGGGGCTACACCTTC	CASQPGTGGYTF
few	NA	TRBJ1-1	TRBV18	TGTGCCAGCTCCCATGACACTGAAGCTTTCTTT	CASSHDTEAFF
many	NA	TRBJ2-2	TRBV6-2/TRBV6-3	TGTGCCAGCAGTTACTCGAGTCATTACACCGGGGAGCTGTTTTTT	CASSYSSHYTGELFF
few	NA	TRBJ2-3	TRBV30	TGTGCCTGGAGTGTGAAGTCATCTACAGATACGCAGTATTTT	CAWSVKSSTDTQYF
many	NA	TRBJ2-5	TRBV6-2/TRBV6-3	TGTGCCAGCAGTTCGGCTGGCGGCGGGGAGACCCAGTACTTC	CASSSAGGGETQYF
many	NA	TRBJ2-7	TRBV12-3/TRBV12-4	TGTGCCAGCAGTTTAAATATGGAGGGACGGCCTTACTTC	CASSLNMEGRPYF
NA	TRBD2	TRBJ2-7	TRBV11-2	TGTGCCAGCAGCTTCATAAAGCGGGAGGGCGGCCACGAGCAGTACTTC	CASSFIKREGGHEQYF
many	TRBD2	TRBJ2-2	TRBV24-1	TGTGCCACCAGTGATTTAGCGGGAGGGCCGAACACCGGGGAGCTGTTTTTT	CATSDLAGGPNTGELFF
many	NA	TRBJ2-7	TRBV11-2	TGTGCCAGCAGCGGGGGGACAGCCCCCTACGAGCAGTACTTC	CASSGGTAPYEQYF
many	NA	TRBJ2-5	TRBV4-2	TGTGCCAGCAGCCAAGGGCAAGGTCGGGAGCGAGAGACCCAGTACTTC	CASSQGQGRERETQYF
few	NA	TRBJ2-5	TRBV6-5	TGTGCCAGCAGACCCCGGACAGAGACCCAGTACTTC	CASRPRTETQYF